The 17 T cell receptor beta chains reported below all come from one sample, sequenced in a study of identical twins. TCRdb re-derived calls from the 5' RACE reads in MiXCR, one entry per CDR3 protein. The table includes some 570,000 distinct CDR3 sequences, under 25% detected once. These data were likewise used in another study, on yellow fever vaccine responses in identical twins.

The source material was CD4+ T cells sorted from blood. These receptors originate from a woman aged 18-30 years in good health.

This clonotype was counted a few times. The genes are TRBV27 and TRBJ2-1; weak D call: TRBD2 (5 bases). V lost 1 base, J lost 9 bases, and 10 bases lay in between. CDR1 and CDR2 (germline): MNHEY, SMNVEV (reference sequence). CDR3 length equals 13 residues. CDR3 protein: CASSLFGRGEQFF. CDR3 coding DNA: TGTGCCAGCAGTTTATTTGGCCGGGGTGAGCAGTTCTTC.

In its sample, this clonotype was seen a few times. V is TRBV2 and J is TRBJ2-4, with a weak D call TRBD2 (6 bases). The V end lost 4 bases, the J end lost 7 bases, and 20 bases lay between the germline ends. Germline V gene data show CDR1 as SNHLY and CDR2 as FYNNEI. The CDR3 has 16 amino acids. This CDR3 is CASSVGALGGTNIQYF. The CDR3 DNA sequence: TGTGCCAGCAGTGTAGGAGCCCTCGGAGGGACGAACATTCAGTACTTC.

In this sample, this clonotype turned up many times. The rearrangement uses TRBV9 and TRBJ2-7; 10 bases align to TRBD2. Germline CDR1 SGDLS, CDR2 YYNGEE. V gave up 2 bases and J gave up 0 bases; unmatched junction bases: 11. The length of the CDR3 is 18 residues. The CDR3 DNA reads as TGTGCCAGCAGCGTCCCCCCCCGGACTAGCGGTAGCTCCTACGAGCAGTACTTC. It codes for CASSVPPRTSGSSYEQYF.

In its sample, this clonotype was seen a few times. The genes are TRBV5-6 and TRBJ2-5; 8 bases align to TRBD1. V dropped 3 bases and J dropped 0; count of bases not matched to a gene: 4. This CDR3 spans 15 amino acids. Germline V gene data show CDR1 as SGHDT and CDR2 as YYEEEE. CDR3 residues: CASSSRDRNQETQYF. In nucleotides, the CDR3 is TGTGCCAGCAGCTCGAGGGACAGGAACCAAGAGACCCAGTACTTC.

The CDR3 sequence: CSASGVGTNYNEQFF. DNA for the CDR3: TGCAGTGCTAGTGGCGTGGGAACTAACTACAATGAGCAGTTCTTC. This sequence joins TRBV20-1 and TRBJ2-1; D unresolved. The CDR3 runs 15 residues. The germline V gene has CDR1 DFQATT and CDR2 SNEGSKA (reference sequence). V was clipped by 3 bases and J by 3 bases, with 15 bases between them.

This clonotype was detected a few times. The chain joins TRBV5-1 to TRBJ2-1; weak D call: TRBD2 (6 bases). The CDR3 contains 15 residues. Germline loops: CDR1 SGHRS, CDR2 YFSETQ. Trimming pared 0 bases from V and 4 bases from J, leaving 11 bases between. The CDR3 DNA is TGCGCCAGCAGCTTGGGGGGGGTGGCATACAATGAGCAGTTCTTC. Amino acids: CASSLGGVAYNEQFF.

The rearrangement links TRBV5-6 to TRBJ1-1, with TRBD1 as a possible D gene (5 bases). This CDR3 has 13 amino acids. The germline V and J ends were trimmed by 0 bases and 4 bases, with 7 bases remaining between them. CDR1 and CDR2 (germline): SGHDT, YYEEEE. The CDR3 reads CASSLGTLTEAFF. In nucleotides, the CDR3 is TGTGCCAGCAGCTTGGGGACACTCACTGAAGCTTTCTTT.

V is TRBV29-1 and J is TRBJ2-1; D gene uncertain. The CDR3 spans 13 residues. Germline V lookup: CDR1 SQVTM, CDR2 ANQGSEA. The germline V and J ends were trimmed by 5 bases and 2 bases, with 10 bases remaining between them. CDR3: CSVFTTTYNEQFF. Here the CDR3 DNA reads TGCAGCGTTTTTACGACAACCTACAATGAGCAGTTCTTC.

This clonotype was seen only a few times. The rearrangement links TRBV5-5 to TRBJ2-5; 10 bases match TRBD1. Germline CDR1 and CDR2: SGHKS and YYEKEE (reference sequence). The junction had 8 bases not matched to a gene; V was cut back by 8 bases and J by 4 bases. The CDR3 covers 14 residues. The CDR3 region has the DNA TGTGCCAGTACGGGACAGGGGATGGGAGAGACCCAGTACTTC. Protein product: CASTGQGMGETQYF.

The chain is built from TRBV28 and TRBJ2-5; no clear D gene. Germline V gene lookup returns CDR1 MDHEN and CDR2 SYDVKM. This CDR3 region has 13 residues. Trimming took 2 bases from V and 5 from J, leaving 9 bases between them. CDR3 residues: CASSLDSPETQYF. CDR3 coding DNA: TGTGCCAGCAGTTTAGATAGTCCGGAGACCCAGTACTTC.

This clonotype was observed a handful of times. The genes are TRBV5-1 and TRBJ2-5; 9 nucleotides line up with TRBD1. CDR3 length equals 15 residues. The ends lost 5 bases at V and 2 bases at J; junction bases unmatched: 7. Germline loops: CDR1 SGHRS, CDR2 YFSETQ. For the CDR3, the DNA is TGCGCCAGCAGGCGGGGACAGGGACTTCAAGAGACCCAGTACTTC. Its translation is CASRRGQGLQETQYF.

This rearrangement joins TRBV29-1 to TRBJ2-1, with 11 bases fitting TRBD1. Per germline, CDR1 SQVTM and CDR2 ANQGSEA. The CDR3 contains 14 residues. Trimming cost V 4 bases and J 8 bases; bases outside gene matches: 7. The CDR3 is CSVGTGGGWDEQFF. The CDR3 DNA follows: TGCAGCGTTGGGACAGGGGGCGGTTGGGATGAGCAGTTCTTC.

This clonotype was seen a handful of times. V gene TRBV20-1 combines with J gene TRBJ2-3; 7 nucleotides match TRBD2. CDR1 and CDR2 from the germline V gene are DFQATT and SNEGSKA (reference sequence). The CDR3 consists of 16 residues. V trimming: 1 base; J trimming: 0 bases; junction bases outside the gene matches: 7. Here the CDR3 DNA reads TGCAGTGCTAGAGTTGCCTACGGGGGGAGCACAGATACGCAGTATTTT. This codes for CSARVAYGGSTDTQYF.

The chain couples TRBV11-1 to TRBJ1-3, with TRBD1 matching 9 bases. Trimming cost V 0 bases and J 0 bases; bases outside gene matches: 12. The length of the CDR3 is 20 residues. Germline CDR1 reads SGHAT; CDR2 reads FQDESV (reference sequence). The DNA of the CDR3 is TGTGCCAGCAGCTTAGCGGCAATCTTAGGGACAGGGATCTCTGGAAACACCATATATTTT. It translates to CASSLAAILGTGISGNTIYF.

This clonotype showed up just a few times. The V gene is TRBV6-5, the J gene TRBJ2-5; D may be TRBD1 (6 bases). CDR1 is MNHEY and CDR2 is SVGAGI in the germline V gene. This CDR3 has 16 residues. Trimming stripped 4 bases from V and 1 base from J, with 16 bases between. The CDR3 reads CASSSSSDSFQETQYF. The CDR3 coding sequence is TGTGCCAGCAGTTCCTCCTCGGACAGCTTCCAAGAGACCCAGTACTTC.

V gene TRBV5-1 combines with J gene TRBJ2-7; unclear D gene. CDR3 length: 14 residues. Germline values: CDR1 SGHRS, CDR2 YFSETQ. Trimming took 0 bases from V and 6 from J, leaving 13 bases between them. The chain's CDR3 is CASSLDSTISEQYF. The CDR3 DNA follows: TGCGCCAGCAGCTTGGACAGTACAATTTCCGAGCAGTACTTC.

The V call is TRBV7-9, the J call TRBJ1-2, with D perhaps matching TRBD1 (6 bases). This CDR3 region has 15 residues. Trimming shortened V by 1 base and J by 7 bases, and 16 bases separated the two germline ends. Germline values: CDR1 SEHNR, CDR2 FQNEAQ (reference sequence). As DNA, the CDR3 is TGTGCCAGCAGCTTAGGGAATACAGGGATCAGTGGCTACACCTTC. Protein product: CASSLGNTGISGYTF.